This entry lists 23 T cell receptor beta chains sequenced from one sample in a study of shared clonotypes between healthy human individuals. TCRdb's table, derived via immunoSEQ multiplex PCR, lists solely in-frame clones and lacks some. The sample consists of about 2.1 million clones, roughly 95% of them appearing once. CD45RO-negative cells were positively selected for CCR7, leaving out terminally differentiated effector memory CD45RA+ cells. Sequenced input: naive CD8+ T cells from PBMCs. The source of these receptors is a man younger than 35 in good health. Some clones in this sample may be carry-over from other donors' samples.

This clone has a single count. This chain connects TRBV4-2 to TRBJ2-7; TRBD2 matches at 13 bases. Germline CDR1 reads LGHNA; CDR2 reads YNFKEQ. The junction had 6 bases not matched to a gene; V was cut back by 4 bases and J by 6 bases. This CDR3 has 15 residues. The CDR3 is CASSPAGTSGTEQYF. CDR3 DNA: TGTGCCAGCAGCCCCGCCGGGACTAGCGGGACCGAGCAGTACTTC.

To note about this clone: The germline gene is not matched at one end of the junction; a read error may be the cause. The chain uses TRBV25-1 and TRBJ2-3; TRBD1 aligns across 9 bases. The CDR3 spans 15 residues. Per germline, CDR1 MGHDK and CDR2 SYGVNS. The CDR3 loop is CASSEWDRVTDTQYF. DNA of the CDR3: TGTGCCAGCAGCGAATGGGACAGGGTGACAGATACGCAGTATTTT.

V gene TRBV7-9 combines with J gene TRBJ1-5; D gene ambiguous. The CDR3 is 13 amino acids. Germline CDR1 SEHNR, CDR2 FQNEAQ (reference sequence). V lost 5 bases to trimming and J lost 5 bases, with 10 bases between them. The CDR3 region has the DNA TGTGCCAGCAGCAACCGGAGAGATCAGCCCCAGCATTTT. This codes for CASSNRRDQPQHF.

The count of this clone is one. The same CDR3 can be traced to other DNA sequences in this sample. V gene TRBV6-5 combines with J gene TRBJ1-1, with D uncertain. The CDR3 length is 14 residues. CDR1 and CDR2 (germline): MNHEY, SVGAGI. V lost 0 bases and J 1 base, leaving 6 bases between the germline ends. The DNA of the CDR3 is TGTGCCAGCAGTTACTCGAGACAGAACACTGAAGCTTTCTTT. As protein: CASSYSRQNTEAFF.

This clone was seen a single time. The chain links TRBV5-8 to TRBJ2-3; TRBD2 matches 9 bases. The ends lost 0 bases at V and 0 bases at J; junction bases unmatched: 14. The CDR3 covers 20 residues. The germline gives CDR1 SGHTS, CDR2 YDEGEE. CDR3 nucleotide sequence: TGTGCCAGCAGCTTGGGGGCATGGGCTAGCGGGGAGGGTAGCACAGATACGCAGTATTTT. It encodes CASSLGAWASGEGSTDTQYF.

The V and J genes are TRBV11-2 and TRBJ1-2; TRBD1 agrees at 9 bases. Germline V lookup: CDR1 SGHAT, CDR2 FQNNGV. The CDR3 consists of 14 residues. Trimming took 5 bases from V and 5 from J; bases not matched to a gene: 6. CDR3 nucleotide sequence: TGTGCCAGCAGCCCCACAGGGGGCTGGTATGGCTACACCTTC. Translating gives CASSPTGGWYGYTF.

The chain recombines TRBV4-3 with TRBJ2-1, with D perhaps being TRBD1 or TRBD2 (6 bases each). The V gene lost 0 bases and the J gene lost 9 bases, with 12 bases spanning the gap. The CDR3 runs to 14 residues. CDR1 LGHNA and CDR2 YSLEER come from the germline V gene. The CDR3 coding sequence is TGCGCCAGCAGCCAAGATGAGGGGGGAGTTGAGCAGTTCTTC. Protein: CASSQDEGGVEQFF.

The chain links TRBV28 to TRBJ1-2, with D unclear. CDR3 length: 16 amino acids. Germline V gene data show CDR1 as MDHEN and CDR2 as SYDVKM. V was trimmed by 6 bases and J by 0 bases, leaving 17 bases between them. The CDR3 spells CASSPRATEANYGYTF. The DNA for the CDR3 is TGTGCCAGCAGCCCTCGGGCCACGGAAGCTAACTATGGCTACACCTTC.

This clone appeared once. V and J are TRBV7-9 and TRBJ2-7, with a possible D match to TRBD2 (5 bases). CDR1 is SEHNR, CDR2 FQNEAQ, per germline (reference sequence). The CDR3 has 15 residues. V dropped 5 bases and J dropped 5 bases, with 19 bases sitting between them. The CDR3 protein is CASSPAAGVVHEQYF. The CDR3 nucleotides read TGTGCCAGCAGCCCAGCTGCCGGGGTTGTACACGAGCAGTACTTC.

The table lists this clone with a few counts. The chain is built from TRBV7-9 and TRBJ1-1; TRBD1 aligns across 7 bases. Germline values: CDR1 SEHNR, CDR2 FQNEAQ (reference sequence). The J segment lost 3 bases and the V segment lost 7 bases, leaving 8 bases of the junction unmatched. This CDR3 is built from 14 residues. CDR3 sequence reads: CASTKTGTYTEAFF. CDR3 DNA: TGTGCCAGCACCAAGACAGGGACGTACACTGAAGCTTTCTTT.

V gene TRBV28 combines with J gene TRBJ2-7; D is tentatively TRBD1 or TRBD2 (5 bases each). Trimming pared 6 bases from V and 3 bases from J, leaving 21 bases between. This CDR3 spans 16 amino acids. Germline V lookup: CDR1 MDHEN, CDR2 SYDVKM. The DNA of the CDR3 is TGTGCCAGCAGCGAATCCCGGGGCAGCGGAGGCTACGAGCAGTACTTC. Protein product: CASSESRGSGGYEQYF.

V usage is TRBV19 and J usage is TRBJ2-2, with D perhaps matching TRBD1 or TRBD2 (6 bases each). Trimming pared 4 bases from V and 7 bases from J, leaving 16 bases between. This CDR3 is built from 15 residues. Germline CDR1 and CDR2: LNHDA and SQIVND (reference sequence). The CDR3 reads CASSTAYGGGGELFF. The CDR3 DNA follows: TGTGCCAGTAGTACGGCGTACGGGGGCGGCGGGGAGCTGTTTTTT.

This chain joins TRBV15 and TRBJ2-2; D uncertain. The CDR3 contains 14 residues. CDR1 and CDR2 from the germline V gene are LNHNV and YYDKDF (reference sequence). V gave up 4 bases and J gave up 0 bases, with 6 bases separating them. The CDR3 is CATSILTNTGELFF. The CDR3 nucleotides are TGTGCCACCAGCATTCTAACGAACACCGGGGAGCTGTTTTTT.

This clone was found once. The chain uses TRBV29-1 and TRBJ2-2, with 9 nucleotides matching TRBD1. CDR1 is SQVTM, CDR2 ANQGSEA, per germline. The CDR3 has 13 residues. The ends lost 5 bases at V and 5 bases at J; junction bases unmatched: 3. CDR3 nucleotides: TGCAGCGTTAGGGACAGGGAGACCGGGGAGCTGTTTTTT. The encoded protein is CSVRDRETGELFF.

The CDR3 region is CASSSLGTGYTF. CDR3 sequence (DNA): TGTGCCAGCAGTTCCCTCGGGACGGGCTACACCTTC. This chain uses TRBV27 with TRBJ1-2, with a possible D match to TRBD1 (5 bases). This CDR3 region has 12 residues. V shed 4 bases and J shed 8 bases, with 11 bases lying between them. Germline-derived CDR1 and CDR2 are MNHEY and SMNVEV (reference sequence).

This chain links TRBV5-1 with TRBJ2-7; no definite D call. This CDR3 has 12 residues. Germline CDR1 reads SGHRS; CDR2 reads YFSETQ. The ends were cut back, 3 bases at V and 7 bases at J, with 11 bases in the middle. In DNA form, the CDR3 reads TGCGCCAGCAGCTCTCTCTTAGGGGAGCAGTACTTC. Amino acids: CASSSLLGEQYF.

This clone was seen only once. This sample also contains other DNA sequences that code for the same CDR3. This chain joins TRBV11-2 and TRBJ2-7; D tentatively reads TRBD1 or TRBD2 (5 bases each). The CDR3 runs to 14 residues. V was clipped by 1 base and J by 2 bases, with 9 bases between them. Germline V gene lookup returns CDR1 SGHAT and CDR2 FQNNGV. CDR3 loop: CASSLVGRTYEQYF. CDR3 DNA sequence: TGTGCCAGCAGCTTAGTGGGACGGACCTACGAGCAGTACTTC.

The chain employs TRBV7-9 and TRBJ2-7; weak D call: TRBD1 (5 bases). V lost 6 bases and J 3 bases, leaving 12 bases between the germline ends. The CDR3 extends over 13 amino acids. The germline CDR1 and CDR2 sequences are SEHNR and FQNEAQ (reference sequence). The CDR3 loop reads CASRGDSYYEQYF. The DNA of the CDR3 is TGTGCCAGCAGGGGCGACAGTTACTACGAGCAGTACTTC.

V usage is TRBV10-2 and J usage is TRBJ2-1; D uncertain. The V end was cut by 0 bases, the J end by 6 bases, with 6 bases between. The germline CDR1 and CDR2 sequences are WSHSY and SAAADI. The CDR3 length is 13 residues. The CDR3 loop reads CASSESPSNEQFF. CDR3 nucleotide sequence: TGCGCCAGCAGTGAGTCGCCCAGCAATGAGCAGTTCTTC.

The V call is TRBV14, the J call TRBJ2-7; 9 positions agree with TRBD2. V was pared by 4 bases and J by 3 bases, with 10 bases of the junction left unmatched. CDR1 is SGHDN and CDR2 is FVKESK in the germline V gene. This CDR3 has 16 residues. The CDR3 is CASSRTWREGIYEQYF. CDR3 DNA sequence: TGTGCCAGCAGCCGGACGTGGCGGGAGGGGATCTACGAGCAGTACTTC.

V usage is TRBV6-5 and J usage is TRBJ1-4, with no clear D. V was clipped by 5 bases and J by 8 bases, with 12 bases between them. Germline V gene data show CDR1 as MNHEY and CDR2 as SVGAGI. The CDR3 contains 13 residues. CDR3 sequence: CASSPLTGEKLFF. In nucleotides, the CDR3 is TGTGCCAGCAGTCCTTTGACTGGGGAAAAACTGTTTTTT.

CDR3 amino acids: CAISLDRVEAFF. The DNA of the CDR3 is TGTGCCATCAGCCTCGACAGGGTTGAAGCTTTCTTT. This chain connects TRBV10-3 to TRBJ1-1; TRBD1 agrees at 7 bases. After removal of 6 bases from V and 7 bases from J, the junction contained 5 bases not matched to a gene. Germline CDR1 is ENHRY and CDR2 is SYGVKD. CDR3 length: 12 amino acids.

This clone was observed a single time. The rearrangement joins TRBV10-3 to TRBJ1-5; D is perhaps TRBD1 (6 bases). Germline V gene sequence: CDR1 ENHRY, CDR2 SYGVKD. The CDR3 contains 15 residues. The V end was cut by 7 bases, the J end by 0 bases, with 13 bases between. The DNA for the CDR3 is TGTGCCATCAACGACCGGGACATTAGCAATCAGCCCCAGCATTTT. As protein: CAINDRDISNQPQHF.